This is a list of T cell receptor beta chains from one sample in a study of pediatric ulcerative colitis. Produced via immunoSEQ multiplex PCR; TCRdb's table is partial and in-frame only. The sample lists fewer than 15,000 clones, approximately 90% occurring once. The sequencing sample was made of blood. Every receptor here comes from a boy between 10 and 17 years old with moderate ulcerative colitis. Each CDR3 is given with its conserved first and last residue. The D gene is left open where the match is weak. Size is omitted from some rows. Given values are once, few, many or a class for expanded clones.

clone size	D gene	V gene	J gene	CDR3 protein	CDR3 DNA
.	TRBD2	TRBV7-3	TRBJ2-5	CASSLTSRGGGAGETQYF	TGTGCCAGCAGCTTAACAAGTCGCGGCGGGGGGGCCGGTGAGACCCAGTACTTC
.	.	TRBV13	TRBJ2-1	CASSRPGRADGEQFF	TGTGCCAGCAGCCGCCCAGGCAGGGCCGATGGGGAGCAGTTCTTC
.	.	TRBV5-6	TRBJ2-1	CASSSPGGRSEQFF	TGTGCCAGCAGCTCCCCGGGGGGCAGGAGTGAGCAGTTCTTC
.	.	TRBV5-4	TRBJ1-1	CASSPTGATEAFF	TGTGCCAGCAGCCCGACAGGCGCCACTGAAGCTTTCTTT
.	TRBD1	TRBV30	TRBJ1-2	CAWEGAYGYTF	TGTGCCTGGGAGGGGGCGTATGGCTACACCTTC
.	TRBD1	TRBV7-9	TRBJ2-1	CASSPTGQGAGEQFF	TGTGCCAGCAGCCCCACGGGACAGGGGGCGGGTGAGCAGTTCTTC
.	.	TRBV19	TRBJ2-1	CASSSYNEQFF	TGTGCCAGTAGTTCCTACAATGAGCAGTTCTTC
.	.	TRBV4-3	TRBJ1-1	CASSHRDTEAFF	TGCGCCAGCAGCCACAGGGACACTGAAGCTTTCTTT
.	.	TRBV6-5	TRBJ1-6	CASSNGLPLDSPLHF	TGTGCCAGCAGTAACGGACTGCCTCTGGATTCACCCCTCCACTTT
.	.	TRBV7-9	TRBJ2-3	CASSLDGRTDTQYF	TGTGCCAGCAGCTTAGATGGGAGGACAGATACGCAGTATTTT
.	.	TRBV15	TRBJ1-5	CATSRDRQPQHF	TGTGCCACCAGCAGAGATCGCCAGCCCCAGCATTTT
few	.	TRBV2	TRBJ1-2	CASSEQRSNYGYTF	TGTGCCAGCAGTGAACAACGGTCTAACTATGGCTACACCTTC
.	TRBD1	TRBV10-3	TRBJ2-5	CATADRDQETQYF	TGTGCCACCGCCGACAGGGACCAAGAGACCCAGTACTTC
.	TRBD1	TRBV5-4	TRBJ2-4	CASSSDRGLVDIQYF	TGTGCCAGCAGCTCGGACAGGGGGTTGGTTGACATTCAGTACTTC
.	.	TRBV23-1	TRBJ2-2	CASSLDGGFTGELFF	TGCGCCAGCAGTCTTGATGGGGGGTTCACCGGGGAGCTGTTTTTT
few	.	TRBV28	TRBJ1-5	CASSLAPPQHF	TGTGCCAGCAGTTTAGCGCCGCCCCAGCATTTT
.	.	TRBV27	TRBJ1-5	CASSLRLENQPQHF	TGTGCCAGCAGTTTAAGGCTAGAGAATCAGCCCCAGCATTTT
few	TRBD1	TRBV27	TRBJ1-2	CASSPGTGGSGYTF	TGTGCCAGCAGTCCCGGGACAGGGGGATCTGGCTACACCTTC
.	.	TRBV30	TRBJ1-1	CAWSIQGSGLEAFF	TGTGCCTGGAGTATCCAGGGTTCCGGGCTAGAAGCTTTCTTT
.	.	TRBV19	TRBJ2-7	CASNRGPSYEQYF	TGTGCCAGTAACAGAGGGCCCTCCTACGAGCAGTACTTC
.	TRBD1	TRBV19	TRBJ2-3	CASSMETDRASTDTQYF	TGTGCCAGTAGTATGGAAACGGACAGGGCCAGCACAGATACGCAGTATTTT
.	TRBD2	TRBV7-2	TRBJ2-4	CASSRNSGGAGNIQYF	TGTGCCAGCAGCCGTAATAGCGGGGGGGCCGGAAACATTCAGTACTTC
.	.	TRBV25-1	TRBJ2-5	CASSESGETQYF	TGTGCCAGCAGTGAATCCGGAGAGACCCAGTACTTC
.	TRBD2	TRBV7-8	TRBJ2-7	CASSFWEAGEGLGYEQYF	TGTGCCAGCAGCTTCTGGGAGGCGGGAGAGGGGCTAGGGTACGAGCAGTACTTC
.	.	TRBV2	TRBJ2-5	CASSEEHAETQYF	TGTGCCAGCAGTGAGGAGCACGCGGAGACCCAGTACTTC
.	.	TRBV7-2	TRBJ2-1	CASSFLGGGTYNEQFF	TGTGCCAGCAGCTTTTTGGGAGGGGGAACCTACAATGAGCAGTTCTTC
.	TRBD2	TRBV28	TRBJ2-7	CASHRRGVTYEQYF	TGTGCCAGCCACCGTCGGGGGGTAACCTACGAGCAGTACTTC
.	TRBD2	TRBV10-3	TRBJ2-4	CAISEASAGAQIAKNIQYF	TGTGCCATCAGTGAAGCATCAGCGGGGGCCCAAATAGCCAAAAACATTCAGTACTTC
.	.	TRBV4-2	TRBJ2-5	CASSQDRLARTQYF	TGTGCCAGCAGCCAAGATCGGCTAGCCAGGACCCAGTACTTC
once	.	TRBV27	TRBJ2-1	CASRDGVGELTYNEQFF	TGTGCCAGCCGAGATGGCGTAGGGGAATTAACCTACAATGAGCAGTTCTTC
.	TRBD1	TRBV5-1	TRBJ2-7	CASSWDSGFEQYF	TGCGCCAGCAGCTGGGACAGCGGATTTGAGCAGTACTTC
.	.	TRBV5-1	TRBJ2-7	CASSLGRSFLSSYEQYF	TGCGCCAGCAGCTTGGGTCGTAGCTTCCTTAGCTCCTACGAGCAGTACTTC
few	TRBD1	TRBV4-3	TRBJ2-4	CASSQDGVQGWGNIQYF	TGCGCCAGCAGCCAAGATGGGGTACAGGGGTGGGGAAACATTCAGTACTTC
.	TRBD2	TRBV14	TRBJ2-3	CASSQEGLAGETDTQYF	TGTGCCAGCAGCCAAGAGGGGCTAGCGGGAGAAACAGATACGCAGTATTTT